A selection of T cell receptor beta chains follows, all from one sample in a study of blood T cell repertoires in COVID-19. Profiled with immunoSEQ multiplex PCR; TCRdb holds only in-frame clones, not every one. The sample lists under 350,000 clones; 80% to 90% were seen once. What was sequenced was PBMCs or T cells enriched from blood (not recorded which). These receptor sequences come from a woman aged 35 to 49 with acute COVID-19. Both conserved end residues are part of each CDR3.

v_call	j_call	cdr3_aa
TRBV18	TRBJ2-2	CASSEGIDTGELFF
TRBV27	TRBJ1-4	CASSYGPGGIEKLFF
TRBV6-5	TRBJ1-2	CASSRDRGHYGYTF
TRBV7-3	TRBJ2-2	CASSLLGLAGGNTGELFF
TRBV7-2	TRBJ1-2	CASSLETGGNYGYTF
TRBV18	TRBJ2-7	CASSPPAGTVYEQYF
TRBV29-1	TRBJ2-2	CSVDGQGNTGELFF
TRBV29-1	TRBJ2-2	CSVGLRGPGELFF
TRBV3-1/TRBV3-2	TRBJ2-2	CASSQGQGRNTGELFF
TRBV19	TRBJ2-1	CASSSSDGTSVNNEQFF
TRBV2	TRBJ2-5	CASSSTQGIRYYTQYF
TRBV6-7	TRBJ2-7	CATRGGVYEQYF
TRBV19	TRBJ1-5	CASSLRLGAGQPQHF
TRBV10-3	TRBJ2-7	CAINRGQTYEQYF
TRBV5-1	TRBJ2-1	CASSLVVSGYNEQFF
TRBV2	TRBJ1-2	CASSGQVFNYGYTF
TRBV27	TRBJ1-2	CASSFRQGGGYTF
TRBV28	TRBJ1-5	CASSPGGSNQPQHF
TRBV14	TRBJ2-7	CASSLRGTYEQYF
TRBV7-3	TRBJ2-3	CASSLKGLAGRTDTQYF
TRBV5-4	TRBJ2-4	CASSLQITYWTETKNIQYF
TRBV10-3	TRBJ2-7	CAISQIRSYEQYF
TRBV7-2	TRBJ2-4	CASSSGLAVDIQYF
TRBV27	TRBJ2-7	CASRGGLAGLDEQYF
TRBV12-3/TRBV12-4	TRBJ2-7	CASSGTGGEQYF
TRBV20-1	TRBJ2-7	CSASPRQGSDFYEQYF
TRBV6-5	TRBJ2-7	CASSSLPSYEQYF
TRBV11-2	TRBJ2-1	CASSLSQREKQFF
TRBV7-9	TRBJ2-2	CASSWEGYGELFF
TRBV7-8	TRBJ1-2	CASSLEFYAGGTYGYTF
TRBV5-1	TRBJ1-2	CASSLGGGGAYGYTF
TRBV28	TRBJ2-7	CASSFFNLVGSEQYF
TRBV19	TRBJ1-5	CATQTGTGSNQPQHF
TRBV29-1	TRBJ2-1	CSVVGQYNEQFF
TRBV9	TRBJ1-1	CASSVGEYTEAFF
TRBV7-9	TRBJ1-5	CASSLGTVSNQPQHF
TRBV19	TRBJ1-1	CASSFSYGGTEAFF
TRBV6-5	TRBJ2-5	CASSYSRGGQETQYF
TRBV5-1	TRBJ2-7	CASSHSDEQYF
TRBV28	TRBJ1-1	CASSRTGLTEAFF
TRBV3-1/TRBV3-2	TRBJ1-2	CASSPKTGFGYGYTF